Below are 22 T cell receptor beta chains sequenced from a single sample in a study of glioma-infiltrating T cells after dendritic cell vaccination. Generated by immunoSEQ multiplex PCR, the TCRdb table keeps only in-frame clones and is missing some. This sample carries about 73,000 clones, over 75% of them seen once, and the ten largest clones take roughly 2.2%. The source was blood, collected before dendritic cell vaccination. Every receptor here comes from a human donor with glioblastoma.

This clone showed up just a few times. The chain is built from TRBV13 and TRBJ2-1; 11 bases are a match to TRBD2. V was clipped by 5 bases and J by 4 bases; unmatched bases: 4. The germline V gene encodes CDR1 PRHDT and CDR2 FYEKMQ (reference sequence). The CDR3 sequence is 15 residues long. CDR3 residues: CASSHTSGSYNEQFF. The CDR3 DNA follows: TGTGCCAGCAGCCACACTAGCGGGAGTTACAATGAGCAGTTCTTC.

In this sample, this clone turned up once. The CDR3 spells CASSPGTGVFEQYF. CDR3 bases: TGCGCCAGCTCACCGGGGACAGGGGTTTTCGAGCAGTACTTC. This chain connects TRBV5-1 to TRBJ2-7; 10 positions match TRBD1. The V and J ends lost 7 bases and 6 bases, in that order; junction bases with no gene match: 10. This CDR3 has 14 residues. Germline V gene data show CDR1 as SGHRS and CDR2 as YFSETQ.

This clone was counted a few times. CDR3: CASSERTGKPEAFF. CDR3 in DNA: TGTGCCAGCAGTGAAAGGACAGGGAAACCTGAAGCTTTCTTT. The rearrangement links TRBV6-1 to TRBJ1-1; 8 nucleotides match TRBD1. J gave up 6 bases and V 2 bases, and 5 bases lay outside the gene matches. The CDR3 loop spans 14 amino acids. CDR1 is MNHNS and CDR2 is SASEGT in the germline V gene.

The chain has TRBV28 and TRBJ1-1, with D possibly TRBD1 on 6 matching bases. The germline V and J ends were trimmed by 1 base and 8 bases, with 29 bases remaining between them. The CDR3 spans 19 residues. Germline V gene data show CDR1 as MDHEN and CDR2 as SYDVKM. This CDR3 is CASSLSRQDKFWAFIEAFF. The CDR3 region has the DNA TGTGCCAGCAGTTTATCTCGACAGGACAAGTTCTGGGCTTTTATCGAAGCTTTCTTT. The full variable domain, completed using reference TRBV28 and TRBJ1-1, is DVKVTQSSRYLVKRTGEKVFLECVQDMDHENMFWYRQDPGLGLRLIYFSYDVKMKEKGDIPEGYSVSREKKERFSLILESASTNQTSMYLCASSLSRQDKFWAFIEAFFGQGTRLTVV.

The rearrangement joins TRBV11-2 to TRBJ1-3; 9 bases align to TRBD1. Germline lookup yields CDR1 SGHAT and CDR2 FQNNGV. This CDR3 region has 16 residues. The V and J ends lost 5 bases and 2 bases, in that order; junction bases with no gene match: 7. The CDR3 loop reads CASSAIQGAAGNTIYF. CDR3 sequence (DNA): TGTGCCAGCAGCGCCATACAGGGGGCGGCTGGAAACACCATATATTTT.

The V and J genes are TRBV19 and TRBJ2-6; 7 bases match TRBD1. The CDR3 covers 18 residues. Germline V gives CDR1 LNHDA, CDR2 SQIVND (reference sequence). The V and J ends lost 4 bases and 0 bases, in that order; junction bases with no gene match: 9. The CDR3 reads CASSNYRGLGSGANVLTF. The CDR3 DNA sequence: TGTGCCAGTAGTAATTACAGGGGATTAGGCTCTGGGGCCAACGTCCTGACTTTC.

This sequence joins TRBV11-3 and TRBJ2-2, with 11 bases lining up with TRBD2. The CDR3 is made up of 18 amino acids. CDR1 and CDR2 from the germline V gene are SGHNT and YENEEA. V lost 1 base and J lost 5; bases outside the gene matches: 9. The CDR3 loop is CASSLGGWGLAATGELFF. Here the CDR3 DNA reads TGTGCCAGCAGCTTAGGCGGGTGGGGACTAGCGGCTACCGGGGAGCTGTTTTTT.

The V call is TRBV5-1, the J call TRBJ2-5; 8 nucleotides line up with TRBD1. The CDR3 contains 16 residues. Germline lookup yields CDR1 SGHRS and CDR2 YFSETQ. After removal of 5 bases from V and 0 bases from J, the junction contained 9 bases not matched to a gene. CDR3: CASRPTGGWDQETQYF. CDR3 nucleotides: TGCGCCAGCAGACCTACAGGGGGTTGGGACCAAGAGACCCAGTACTTC.

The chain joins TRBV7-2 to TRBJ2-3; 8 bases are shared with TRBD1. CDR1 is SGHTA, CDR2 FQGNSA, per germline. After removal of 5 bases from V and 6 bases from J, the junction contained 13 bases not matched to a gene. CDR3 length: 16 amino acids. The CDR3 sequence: CASSVGTGVKKDTQYF. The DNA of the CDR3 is TGTGCCAGCAGCGTGGGGACAGGAGTTAAGAAGGATACGCAGTATTTT. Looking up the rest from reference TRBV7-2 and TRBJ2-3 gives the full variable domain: GAGVSQSPSNKVTEKGKDVELRCDPISGHTALYWYRQSLGQGLEFLIYFQGNSAPDKSGLPSDRFSAERTGGSVSTLTIQRTQQEDSAVYLCASSVGTGVKKDTQYFGPGTRLTVL.

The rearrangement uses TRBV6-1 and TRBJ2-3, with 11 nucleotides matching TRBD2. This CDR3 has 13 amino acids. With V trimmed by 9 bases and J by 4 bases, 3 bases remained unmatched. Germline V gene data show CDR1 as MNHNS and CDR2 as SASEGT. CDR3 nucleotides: TGTGCCAGTAGCGGGGGGGCCGCAGATACGCAGTATTTT. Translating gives CASSGGAADTQYF.

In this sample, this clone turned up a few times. CDR3 sequence (DNA): TGTGCCAGCAGCGTGGACAGTCGCTACACCTTC. Protein product: CASSVDSRYTF. This chain connects TRBV6-5 to TRBJ1-2; TRBD1 might be the D (6 bases). V was clipped by 6 bases and J by 9 bases, with 11 bases between them. This CDR3 contains 11 residues. Per the germline V gene, CDR1 is MNHEY and CDR2 is SVGAGI.

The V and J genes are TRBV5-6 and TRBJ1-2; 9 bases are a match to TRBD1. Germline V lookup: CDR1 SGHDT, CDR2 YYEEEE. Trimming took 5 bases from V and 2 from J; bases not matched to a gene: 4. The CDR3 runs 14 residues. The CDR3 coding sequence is TGTGCCAGCAGTGCCGGGACAGGGAACTATGGCTACACCTTC. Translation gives CASSAGTGNYGYTF.

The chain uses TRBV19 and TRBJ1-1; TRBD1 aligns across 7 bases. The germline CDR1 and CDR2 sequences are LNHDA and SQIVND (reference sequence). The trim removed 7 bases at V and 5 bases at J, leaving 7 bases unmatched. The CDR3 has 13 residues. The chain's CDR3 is CASKGGVGTEAFF. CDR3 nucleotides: TGTGCCAGTAAAGGGGGCGTGGGTACTGAAGCTTTCTTT.

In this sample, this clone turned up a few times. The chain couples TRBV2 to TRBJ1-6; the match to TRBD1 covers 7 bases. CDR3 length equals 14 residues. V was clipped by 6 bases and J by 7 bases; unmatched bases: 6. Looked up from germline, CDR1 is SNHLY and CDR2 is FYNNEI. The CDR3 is CASRTGVVNSPLHF. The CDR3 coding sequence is TGTGCCAGCAGAACAGGGGTTGTGAATTCACCCCTCCACTTT.

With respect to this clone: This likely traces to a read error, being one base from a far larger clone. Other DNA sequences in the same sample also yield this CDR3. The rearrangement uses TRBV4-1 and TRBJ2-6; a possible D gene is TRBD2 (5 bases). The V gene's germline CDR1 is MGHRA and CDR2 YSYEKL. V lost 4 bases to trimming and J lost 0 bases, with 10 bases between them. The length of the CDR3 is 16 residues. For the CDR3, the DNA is TGCGCCAGCAGCCCCGAGGACTCCTCTGGGGCCAACGTCCTGACTTTC. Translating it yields CASSPEDSSGANVLTF.

The CDR3 region has the DNA TGTGCCAGCTCACCCCTGCGGTACAATGAGCAGTTCTTC. This translates into CASSPLRYNEQFF. The chain uses TRBV18 and TRBJ2-1; D unresolved. Looked up from germline, CDR1 is KGHSH and CDR2 is LQKENI. This CDR3 comprises 13 residues. V lost 3 bases, J lost 4 bases, and 7 bases lay in between.

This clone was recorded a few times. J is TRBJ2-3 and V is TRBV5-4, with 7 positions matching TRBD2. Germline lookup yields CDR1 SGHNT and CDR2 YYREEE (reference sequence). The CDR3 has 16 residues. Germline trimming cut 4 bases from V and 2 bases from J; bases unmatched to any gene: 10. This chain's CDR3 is CASSPGTNSDTDTQYF. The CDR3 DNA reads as TGTGCCAGCAGCCCCGGGACTAACAGTGACACAGATACGCAGTATTTT.

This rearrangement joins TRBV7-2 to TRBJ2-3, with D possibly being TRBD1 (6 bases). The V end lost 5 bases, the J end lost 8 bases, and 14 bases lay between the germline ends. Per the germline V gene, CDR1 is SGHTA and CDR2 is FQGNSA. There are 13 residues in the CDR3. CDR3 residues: CASSTYRAGTQYF. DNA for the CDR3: TGTGCCAGCAGCACTTACAGGGCAGGTACGCAGTATTTT.

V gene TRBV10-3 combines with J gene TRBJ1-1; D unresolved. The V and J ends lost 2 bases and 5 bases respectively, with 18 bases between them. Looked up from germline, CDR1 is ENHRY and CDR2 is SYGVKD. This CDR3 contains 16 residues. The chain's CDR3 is CAISEGGELLGTEAFF. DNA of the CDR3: TGTGCCATCAGTGAGGGTGGGGAGCTCTTAGGGACTGAAGCTTTCTTT.

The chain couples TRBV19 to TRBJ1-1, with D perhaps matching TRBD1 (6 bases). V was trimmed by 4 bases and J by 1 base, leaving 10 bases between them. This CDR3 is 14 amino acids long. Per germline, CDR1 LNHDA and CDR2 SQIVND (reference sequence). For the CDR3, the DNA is TGTGCCAGTAGTAACAGGGAAACGAACACTGAAGCTTTCTTT. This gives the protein CASSNRETNTEAFF.

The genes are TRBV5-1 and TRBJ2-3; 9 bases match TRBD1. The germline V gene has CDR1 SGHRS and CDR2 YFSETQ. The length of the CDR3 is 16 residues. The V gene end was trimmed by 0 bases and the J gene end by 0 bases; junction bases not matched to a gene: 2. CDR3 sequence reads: CASSLGGTGSTDTQYF. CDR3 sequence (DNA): TGCGCCAGCAGCTTGGGGGGGACAGGGAGCACAGATACGCAGTATTTT.

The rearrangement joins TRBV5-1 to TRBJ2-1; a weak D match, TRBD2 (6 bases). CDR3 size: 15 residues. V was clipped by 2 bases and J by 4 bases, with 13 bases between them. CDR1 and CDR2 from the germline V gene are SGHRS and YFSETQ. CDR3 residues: CASSFETGEYNEQFF. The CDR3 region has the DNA TGCGCCAGCAGCTTTGAGACGGGGGAGTACAATGAGCAGTTCTTC.